This T cell receptor beta chain was sequenced in a study of persistence of HIV-infected CD4 T cells. Study-level information: Suppressive ART had lasted a median of 8 years.

With respect to this clone: Its cognate antigen is unknown.

Cells were stimulated with overlapping HIV-1 Gag 15-mer peptides. CD40L/CD69 double-negative CD45RO-high memory CD4+ T cells were collected. Suppressive ART was started during chronic HIV-1 infection in these adults. CD8+ T cells were removed from PBMCs prior to stimulation. The junction had 10 bases not matched to a gene; V was cut back by 5 bases and J by 6 bases. The CDR3 length is 15 residues. In germline, CDR1 is LNHDA, CDR2 SQIVND (reference sequence). Sequencing used immunoSEQ version 4 in survey mode. Profiling relied on immunoSEQ multiplex PCR, and the TCRdb table lists in-frame clones only, not all of them. The top ten hold over 1.5% of the sample, which has about 64,000 clones, under 80% seen once.

The clonotype was recovered from an adult man with HIV who was CMV-seropositive. The V gene is TRBV19, the J gene TRBJ2-4, with 7 bases aligning to TRBD1. This specimen was CD4+ T cells sorted from PBMCs after approximately 19-hour stimulation, taken from a patient who received antiretroviral therapy. The DNA for the CDR3 is TGTGCCAGTAGTCTAAGTCGGACAGGTGGAAACATTCAGTACTTC. Translated: CASSLSRTGGNIQYF. Drawing the rest from reference TRBV19 and TRBJ2-4, the complete variable domain is DGGITQSPKYLFRKEGQNVTLSCEQNLNHDAMYWYRQDPGQGLRLIYYSQIVNDFQKGDIAEGYSVSREKKESFPLTVTSAQKNPTAFYLCASSLSRTGGNIQYFGAGTRLSVL.